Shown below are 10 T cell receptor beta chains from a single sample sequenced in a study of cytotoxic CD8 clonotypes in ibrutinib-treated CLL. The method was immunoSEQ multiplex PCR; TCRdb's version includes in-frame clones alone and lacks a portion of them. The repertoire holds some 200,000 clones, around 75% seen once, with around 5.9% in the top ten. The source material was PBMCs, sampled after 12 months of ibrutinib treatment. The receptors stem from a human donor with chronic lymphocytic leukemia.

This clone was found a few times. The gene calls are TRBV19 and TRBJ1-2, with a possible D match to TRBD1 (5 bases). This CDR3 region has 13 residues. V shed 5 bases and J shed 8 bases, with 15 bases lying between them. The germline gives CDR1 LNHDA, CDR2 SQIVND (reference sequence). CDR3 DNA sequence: TGTGCCAGTAGTCCCGGGACCGGGCGGGGCTACACCTTC. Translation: CASSPGTGRGYTF.

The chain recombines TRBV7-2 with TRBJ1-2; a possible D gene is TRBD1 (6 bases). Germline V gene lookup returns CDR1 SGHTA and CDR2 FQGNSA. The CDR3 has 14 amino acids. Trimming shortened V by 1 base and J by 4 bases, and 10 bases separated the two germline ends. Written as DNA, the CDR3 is TGTGCCAGCAGCTTAGACAGGGCTGCCTATGGCTACACCTTC. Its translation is CASSLDRAAYGYTF.

In nucleotides, the CDR3 is TGTGCCAGCAGTGATTTTCCGGGGGCAGGATCACCCCTCCACTTT. This codes for CASSDFPGAGSPLHF. The V call is TRBV2, the J call TRBJ1-6; possible D gene TRBD1, 6 bases. The CDR3 runs 15 residues. Germline CDR1 reads SNHLY; CDR2 reads FYNNEI. Trimming removed 3 bases from V and 10 bases from J, with 16 bases in between.

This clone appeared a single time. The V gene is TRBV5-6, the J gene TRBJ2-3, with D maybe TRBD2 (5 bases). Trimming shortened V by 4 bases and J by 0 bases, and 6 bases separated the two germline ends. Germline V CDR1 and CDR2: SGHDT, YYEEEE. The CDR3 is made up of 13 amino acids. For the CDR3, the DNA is TGTGCCAGCAGCCGGGGAAGCACAGATACGCAGTATTTT. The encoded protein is CASSRGSTDTQYF.

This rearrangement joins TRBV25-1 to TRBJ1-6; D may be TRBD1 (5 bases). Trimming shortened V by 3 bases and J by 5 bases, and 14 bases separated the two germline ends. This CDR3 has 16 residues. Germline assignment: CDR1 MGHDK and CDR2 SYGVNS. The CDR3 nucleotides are TGTGCCAGCAGTGACCCCCGGGGGACGGATAATTCACCCCTCCACTTT. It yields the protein CASSDPRGTDNSPLHF.

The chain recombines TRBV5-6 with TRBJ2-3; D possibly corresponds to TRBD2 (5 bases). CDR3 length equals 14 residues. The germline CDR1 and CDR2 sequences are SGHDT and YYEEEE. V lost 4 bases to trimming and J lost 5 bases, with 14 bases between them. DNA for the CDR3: TGTGCCAGCAGCATCCAACTAGTGGTAGATACGCAGTATTTT. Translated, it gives CASSIQLVVDTQYF.

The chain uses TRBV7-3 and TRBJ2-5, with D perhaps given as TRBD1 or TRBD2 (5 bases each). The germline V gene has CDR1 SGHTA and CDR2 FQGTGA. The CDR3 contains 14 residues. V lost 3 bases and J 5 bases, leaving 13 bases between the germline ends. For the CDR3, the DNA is TGTGCCAGCAGCTTTTTTGGGGACGGGGAGACCCAGTACTTC. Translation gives CASSFFGDGETQYF.

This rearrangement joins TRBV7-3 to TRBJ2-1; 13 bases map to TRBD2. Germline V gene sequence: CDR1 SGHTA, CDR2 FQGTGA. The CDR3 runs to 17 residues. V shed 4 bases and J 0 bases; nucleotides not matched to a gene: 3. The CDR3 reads CASSSWTSGSSYNEQFF. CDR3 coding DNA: TGTGCCAGCAGCTCCTGGACTAGCGGGAGCTCCTACAATGAGCAGTTCTTC.

The DNA of the CDR3 is TGTGCCAGCAGTCCACAAACGGACAGGGTGATCTATGGCTACACCTTC. It encodes CASSPQTDRVIYGYTF. The rearrangement links TRBV27 to TRBJ1-2, with 8 bases fitting TRBD1. Germline CDR1 reads MNHEY; CDR2 reads SMNVEV (reference sequence). V lost 5 bases and J lost 4; bases outside the gene matches: 12. CDR3 length: 16 amino acids.

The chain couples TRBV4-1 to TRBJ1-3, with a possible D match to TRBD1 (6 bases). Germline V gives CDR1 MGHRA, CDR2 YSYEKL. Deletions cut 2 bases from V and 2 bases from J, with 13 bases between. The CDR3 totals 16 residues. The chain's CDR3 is CASSQPIHRAGNTIYF. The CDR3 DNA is TGCGCCAGCAGCCAACCGATACACAGGGCTGGAAACACCATATATTTT.